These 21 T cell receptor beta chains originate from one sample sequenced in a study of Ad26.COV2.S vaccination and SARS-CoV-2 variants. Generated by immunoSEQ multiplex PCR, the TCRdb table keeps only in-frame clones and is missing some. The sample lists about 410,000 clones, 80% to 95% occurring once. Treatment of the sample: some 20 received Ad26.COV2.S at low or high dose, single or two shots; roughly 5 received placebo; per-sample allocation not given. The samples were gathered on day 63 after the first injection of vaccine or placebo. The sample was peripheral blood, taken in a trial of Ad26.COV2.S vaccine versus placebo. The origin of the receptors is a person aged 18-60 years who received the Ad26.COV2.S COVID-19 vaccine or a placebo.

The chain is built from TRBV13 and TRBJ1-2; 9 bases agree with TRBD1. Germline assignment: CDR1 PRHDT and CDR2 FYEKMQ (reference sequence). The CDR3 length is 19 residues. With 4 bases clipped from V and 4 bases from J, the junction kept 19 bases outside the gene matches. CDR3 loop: CASSSRNRDRASLSYGYTF. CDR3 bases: TGTGCCAGCAGCTCAAGAAACCGGGACAGGGCGTCCCTAAGCTATGGCTACACCTTC.

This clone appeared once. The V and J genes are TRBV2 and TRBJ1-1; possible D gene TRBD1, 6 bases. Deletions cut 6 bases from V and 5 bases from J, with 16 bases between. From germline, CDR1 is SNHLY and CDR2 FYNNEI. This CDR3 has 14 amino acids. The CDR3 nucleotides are TGTGCCAGCAGAGGGGGGGAGGGCGGTACTGAAGCTTTCTTT. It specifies CASRGGEGGTEAFF.

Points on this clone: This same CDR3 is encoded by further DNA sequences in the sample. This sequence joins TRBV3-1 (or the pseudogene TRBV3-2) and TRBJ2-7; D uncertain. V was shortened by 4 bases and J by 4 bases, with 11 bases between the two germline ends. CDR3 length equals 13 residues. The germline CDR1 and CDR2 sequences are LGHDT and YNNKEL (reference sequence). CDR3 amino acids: CASSPGPAYEQYF. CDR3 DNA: TGTGCCAGCAGCCCGGGTCCGGCTTACGAGCAGTACTTC.

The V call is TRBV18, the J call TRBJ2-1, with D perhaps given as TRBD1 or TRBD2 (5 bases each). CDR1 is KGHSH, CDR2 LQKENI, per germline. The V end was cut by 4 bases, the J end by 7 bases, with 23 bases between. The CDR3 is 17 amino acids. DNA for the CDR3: TGTGCCAGCTCACAATACGACAGCCCCAGAGAGGGGAATGAGCAGTTCTTC. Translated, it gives CASSQYDSPREGNEQFF.

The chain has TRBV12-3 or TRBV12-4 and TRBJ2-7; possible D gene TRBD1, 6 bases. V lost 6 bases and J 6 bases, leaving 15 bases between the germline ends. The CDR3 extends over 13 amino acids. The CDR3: CASSLNQGSEQYF. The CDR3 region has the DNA TGTGCCAGCAGCCTGAATCAGGGGAGCGAGCAGTACTTC.

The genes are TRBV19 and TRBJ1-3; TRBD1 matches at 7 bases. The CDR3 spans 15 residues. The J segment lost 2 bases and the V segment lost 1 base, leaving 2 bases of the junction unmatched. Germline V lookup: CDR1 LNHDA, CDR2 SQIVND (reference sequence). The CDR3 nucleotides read TGTGCCAGTAGTATAGGGGACAGACCTGGAAACACCATATATTTT. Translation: CASSIGDRPGNTIYF.

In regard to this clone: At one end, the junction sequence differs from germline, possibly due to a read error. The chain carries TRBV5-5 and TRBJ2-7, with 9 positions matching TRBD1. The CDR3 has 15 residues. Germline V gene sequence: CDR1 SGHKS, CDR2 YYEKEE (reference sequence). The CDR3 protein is CASSLVVGQGRLGNF. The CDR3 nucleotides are TGTGCCAGCAGCTTGGTGGTGGGACAGGGCAGGTTGGGTAACTTC.

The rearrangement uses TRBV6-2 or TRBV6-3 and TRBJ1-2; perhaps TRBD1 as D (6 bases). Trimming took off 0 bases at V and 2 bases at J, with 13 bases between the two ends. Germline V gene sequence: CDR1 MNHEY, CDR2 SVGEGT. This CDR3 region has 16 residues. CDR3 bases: TGTGCCAGCAGTTACTCTTTCGGACAGATAAACTATGGCTACACCTTC. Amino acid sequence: CASSYSFGQINYGYTF.

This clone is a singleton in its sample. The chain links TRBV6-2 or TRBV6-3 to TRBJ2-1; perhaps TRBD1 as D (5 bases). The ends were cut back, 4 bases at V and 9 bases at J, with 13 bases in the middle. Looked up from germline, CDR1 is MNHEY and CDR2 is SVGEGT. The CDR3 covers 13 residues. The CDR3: CASSFNQGSEQFF. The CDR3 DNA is TGTGCCAGCAGTTTCAACCAGGGAAGTGAGCAGTTCTTC.

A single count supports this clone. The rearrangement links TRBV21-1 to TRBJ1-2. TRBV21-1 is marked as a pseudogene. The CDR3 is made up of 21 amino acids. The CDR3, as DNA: TGTGCCAGCAGCAAGCTAAATGATGGCAGCGAGAAAACGAAACCTAACTATGGCTACACCTTC. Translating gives CASSKLNDGSEKTKPNYGYTF.

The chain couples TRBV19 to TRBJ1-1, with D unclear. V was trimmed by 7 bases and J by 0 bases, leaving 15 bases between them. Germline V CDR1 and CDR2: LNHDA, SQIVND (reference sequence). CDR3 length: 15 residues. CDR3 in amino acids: CASTAGEEVNTEAFF. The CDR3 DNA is TGTGCCAGTACGGCAGGAGAAGAGGTGAACACTGAAGCTTTCTTT.

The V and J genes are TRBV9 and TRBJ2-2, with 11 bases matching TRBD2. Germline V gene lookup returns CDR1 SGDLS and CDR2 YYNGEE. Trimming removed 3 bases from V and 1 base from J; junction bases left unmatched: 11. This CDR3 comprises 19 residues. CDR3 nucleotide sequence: TGTGCCAGCAGCGCTGTTACTAGCGGGGGATCGGTGAACACCGGGGAGCTGTTTTTT. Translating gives CASSAVTSGGSVNTGELFF. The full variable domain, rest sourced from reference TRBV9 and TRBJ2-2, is DSGVTQTPKHLITATGQRVTLRCSPRSGDLSVYWYQQSLDQGLQFLIQYYNGEERAKGNILERFSAQQFPDLHSELNLSSLELGDSALYFCASSAVTSGGSVNTGELFFGEGSRLTVL.

CDR3 loop: CASSVDLGSLNTEAFF. CDR3 DNA: TGTGCCAGCAGCGTAGATCTCGGCAGCTTGAACACTGAAGCTTTCTTT. The chain uses TRBV9 and TRBJ1-1; D remains ambiguous. There are 16 residues in the CDR3. Germline values: CDR1 SGDLS, CDR2 YYNGEE. Trimming cost V 0 bases and J 0 bases, with 12 bases left between them.

The CDR3 DNA reads as TGTGCCAGCAGCCCACCAGGGGGGGCAAGATACAATGAGCAGTTCTTC. This sequence encodes CASSPPGGARYNEQFF. V and J are TRBV9 and TRBJ2-1, with D possibly being TRBD1 or TRBD2 (7 bases each). CDR1 SGDLS and CDR2 YYNGEE come from the germline V gene. V gave up 4 bases and J gave up 4 bases, with 18 bases separating them. This CDR3 spans 16 amino acids.

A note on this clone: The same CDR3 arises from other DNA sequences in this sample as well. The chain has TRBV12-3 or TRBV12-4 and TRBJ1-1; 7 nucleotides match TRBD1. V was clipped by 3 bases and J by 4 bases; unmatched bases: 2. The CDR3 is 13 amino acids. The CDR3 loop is CASSFQGGTEAFF. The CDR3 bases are TGTGCCAGCAGTTTCCAGGGGGGCACTGAAGCTTTCTTT.

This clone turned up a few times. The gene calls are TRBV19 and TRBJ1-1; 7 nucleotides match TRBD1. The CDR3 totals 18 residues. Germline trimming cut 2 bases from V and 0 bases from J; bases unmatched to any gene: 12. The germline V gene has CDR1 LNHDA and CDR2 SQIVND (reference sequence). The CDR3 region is CASSISVRRGRMNTEAFF. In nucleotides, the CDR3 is TGTGCCAGTAGTATATCTGTTAGGAGGGGGCGAATGAACACTGAAGCTTTCTTT. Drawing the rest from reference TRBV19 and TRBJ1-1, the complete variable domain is DGGITQSPKYLFRKEGQNVTLSCEQNLNHDAMYWYRQDPGQGLRLIYYSQIVNDFQKGDIAEGYSVSREKKESFPLTVTSAQKNPTAFYLCASSISVRRGRMNTEAFFGQGTRLTVV.

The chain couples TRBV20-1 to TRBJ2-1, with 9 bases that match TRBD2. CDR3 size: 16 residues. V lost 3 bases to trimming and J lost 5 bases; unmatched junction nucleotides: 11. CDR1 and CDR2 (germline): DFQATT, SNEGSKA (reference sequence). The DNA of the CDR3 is TGCAGTGCTAGTGGTGGAGTAGCGGGGGATAACAATGAGCAGTTCTTC. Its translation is CSASGGVAGDNNEQFF.

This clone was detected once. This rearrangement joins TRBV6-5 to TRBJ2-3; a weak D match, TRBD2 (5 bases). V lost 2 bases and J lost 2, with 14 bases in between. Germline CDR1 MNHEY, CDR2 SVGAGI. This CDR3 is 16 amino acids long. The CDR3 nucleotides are TGTGCCAGCAGTTACGGGTACGGGGTCCTCACAGATACGCAGTATTTT. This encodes CASSYGYGVLTDTQYF.

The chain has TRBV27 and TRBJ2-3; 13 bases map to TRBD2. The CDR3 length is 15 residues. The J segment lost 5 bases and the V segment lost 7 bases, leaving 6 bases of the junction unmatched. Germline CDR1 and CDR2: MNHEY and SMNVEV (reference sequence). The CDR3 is CASKLAGGPLDTQYF. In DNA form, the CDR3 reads TGTGCCAGCAAACTAGCGGGGGGGCCGTTAGATACGCAGTATTTT.

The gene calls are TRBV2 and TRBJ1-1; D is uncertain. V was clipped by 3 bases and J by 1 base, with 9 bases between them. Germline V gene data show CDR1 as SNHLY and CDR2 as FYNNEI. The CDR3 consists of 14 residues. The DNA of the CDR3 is TGTGCCAGCAGTGACAGTTCCTGGAACACTGAAGCTTTCTTT. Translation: CASSDSSWNTEAFF. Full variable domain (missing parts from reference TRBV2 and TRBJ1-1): EPEVTQTPSHQVTQMGQEVILRCVPISNHLYFYWYRQILGQKVEFLVSFYNNEISEKSEIFDDQFSVERPDGSNFTLKIRSTKLEDSAMYFCASSDSSWNTEAFFGQGTRLTVV.

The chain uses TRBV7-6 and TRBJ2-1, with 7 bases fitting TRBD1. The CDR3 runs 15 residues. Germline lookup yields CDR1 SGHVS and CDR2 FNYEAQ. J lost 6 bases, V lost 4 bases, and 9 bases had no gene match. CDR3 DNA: TGTGCCAGCAGCTCCGCGACAGGGCTTTCCAATGAGCAGTTCTTC. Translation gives CASSSATGLSNEQFF. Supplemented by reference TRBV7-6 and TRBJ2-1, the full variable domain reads GAGVSQSPRYKVTKRGQDVALRCDPISGHVSLYWYRQALGQGPEFLTYFNYEAQQDKSGLPNDRFSAERPEGSISTLTIQRTEQRDSAMYRCASSSATGLSNEQFFGPGTRLTVL.